This T cell receptor (beta chain) was profiled in a study of cytomegalovirus exposure and HLA in healthy donors (dated by TCRdb to about 2017). With respect to the entire study: A later analysis indicated that the 100 to 150 validation repertoires were generated on the platform also employed for the 700 or so repertoires of the first cohort. The aim of the study was to test whether cataloging public T cell receptors could identify signatures of past pathogen exposure. In addition to the first cohort of 650 to 750 subjects, a separate validation cohort of over 90 different subjects was used. To predict cytomegalovirus infection status, the study combined high-throughput TCR immunosequencing, statistical association of individual TCRs with disease status, and machine learning.

With respect to this clone: The specificity of this receptor is unknown. No much larger clone exists at a distance of one base, and base qualities are not known.

The library came from the immunoSEQ multiplex PCR assay. Concerning the study's data processing: A statistical classification framework was built to diagnose cytomegalovirus status from the catalog of TCR beta chain sequences. TCRdb limited this immuneACCESS table to in-frame rearrangements with V and J called. A share of clones is missing; checked studies link under half to unresolved V genes, and the rest is unexplained. That table furnishes V, J and clone size, whereas the DNA furnished D and trimming. The sample table holds some 60,000 clones, of which about 96% were seen once. Of the sample, 0.85% to 1% falls within the top ten clones. Broader findings and caveats from the paper: The study gave a list of 150 to 200 TCR beta chains associated with cytomegalovirus. Cytomegalovirus status was reported to be diagnosed by the classifier with high specificity and sensitivity in both the original and validation cohorts. While some public TCRs were present in many individuals, most TCR sequences turned up only very rarely across donors. Of the cluster scores, about 94% were above 0 in a later analysis, which found that TCRs clustered in the first cohort also tended to co-occur in the 90 to 150 validation repertoires. Three of the identified cytomegalovirus-associated TCR beta chains were confirmed in vitro to be specific for cytomegalovirus antigens. According to the authors, the approach could potentially be generalized to other disease states and immunological phenotypes. A later analysis had no HLA typing for the validation cohort, so co-occurrence there was scored across all 110 or so repertoires.

The CDR3 sequence holds 14 residues, the cysteine and phenylalanine included. Just CDR3 DNA is preserved here, 42 bases in frame from base 1. Between the V and J ends, shortened by 4 bases and 5 bases respectively, the junction contains 13 bases. The germline V gene encodes CDR1 SEHNR and CDR2 FQNEAQ (reference sequence). Separate from the roughly 650-subject first cohort, the validation cohort of 95 to 150 subjects was the group to which the donors belonged. The receptor was derived from a man aged 18 to 30 in good health and CMV-seronegative. Sequenced input: PBMCs. The chain is made from TRBV7-9 and TRBJ2-3, and TRBD1 may be the D gene, going by 6 matching bases. DNA sequence: TGTGCCAGCAGCTATGGGGGCGCGGGAGATACGCAGTATTTT. Its protein is CASSYGGAGDTQYF.